A single sample gave rise to the 32 T cell receptor beta chains below, sequenced in a study of blood T cell repertoires in COVID-19. Assay used: immunoSEQ multiplex PCR; TCRdb lists only in-frame clones, some missing. In the table there are around 300,000 clones, about 89% of which are singletons. The sample consisted of peripheral blood. The receptors stem from a middle-aged man with acute or convalescent COVID-19.

The rearrangement joins TRBV7-2 to TRBJ2-5; 11 bases fit TRBD2. The CDR3 is 15 residues long. The V gene's germline CDR1 is SGHTA and CDR2 FQGNSA. The trim removed 2 bases at V and 2 bases at J, leaving 1 base unmatched. The CDR3 DNA reads as TGTGCCAGCAGCTTATTAGCGGGGGGGCAAGAGACCCAGTACTTC. Its translation: CASSLLAGGQETQYF.

The genes are TRBV14 and TRBJ1-6, with 8 bases fitting TRBD1. The CDR3 has 14 residues. Germline V gene data show CDR1 as SGHDN and CDR2 as FVKESK. V dropped 6 bases and J dropped 6; count of bases not matched to a gene: 4. The CDR3 here is CASSGQGGNSPLHF. The CDR3 region has the DNA TGTGCCAGCAGTGGACAGGGCGGTAATTCACCCCTCCACTTT.

V and J are TRBV7-8 and TRBJ1-1; 8 bases are a match to TRBD1. V dropped 5 bases and J dropped 5; count of bases not matched to a gene: 16. The CDR3 is made up of 17 amino acids. The germline CDR1 and CDR2 sequences are SGHVS and FQNEAQ. CDR3 sequence: CASSGIFHRGSKTEAFF. The CDR3 coding sequence is TGTGCCAGCAGCGGCATATTTCACAGGGGGTCGAAGACTGAAGCTTTCTTT. Variable domain in full (rest from reference TRBV7-8 and TRBJ1-1): GAGVSQSPRYKVAKRGQDVALRCDPISGHVSLFWYQQALGQGPEFLTYFQNEAQLDKSGLPSDRFFAERPEGSVSTLKIQRTQQEDSAVYLCASSGIFHRGSKTEAFFGQGTRLTVV.

CDR3 sequence (DNA): TGTGCCAGCAGCAAGACAGTTCGGTTTCTTAGCAATCAGCCCCAGCATTTT. Protein product: CASSKTVRFLSNQPQHF. The V call is TRBV7-8, the J call TRBJ1-5; D perhaps matches TRBD1 (5 bases). Germline assignment: CDR1 SGHVS and CDR2 FQNEAQ. Between the trimmed V and J ends, which lost 5 bases and 0 bases, there was a span of 17 bases. This CDR3 is 17 amino acids long.

The chain carries TRBV5-5 and TRBJ2-1; TRBD1 matches 8 bases. Trimming took 3 bases from V and 4 from J; bases not matched to a gene: 3. This CDR3 has 14 amino acids. Germline V lookup: CDR1 SGHKS, CDR2 YYEKEE (reference sequence). In nucleotides, the CDR3 is TGTGCCAGCAGCTGGGACAGGACTTACAATGAGCAGTTCTTC. Encoded protein: CASSWDRTYNEQFF. The full variable domain, completed using reference TRBV5-5 and TRBJ2-1, is DAGVTQSPTHLIKTRGQQVTLRCSPISGHKSVSWYQQVLGQGPQFIFQYYEKEERGRGNFPDRFSARQFPNYSSELNVNALLLGDSALYLCASSWDRTYNEQFFGPGTRLTVL.

This clone was detected once. CDR3 in DNA: TGTGCCAGCAGCTTAGTAACGGGACAAAGCAATCAGCCCCAGCATTTT. Protein sequence: CASSLVTGQSNQPQHF. This chain uses TRBV11-2 with TRBJ1-5; TRBD1 is a possible D gene (6 bases). Germline V gene data show CDR1 as SGHAT and CDR2 as FQNNGV. This CDR3 comprises 16 residues. Trimming shortened V by 1 base and J by 1 base, and 11 bases separated the two germline ends.

The chain employs TRBV18 and TRBJ1-2; D perhaps matches TRBD1 (5 bases). CDR3 size: 14 residues. V shed 2 bases and J shed 3 bases, with 10 bases lying between them. Germline CDR1 is KGHSH and CDR2 is LQKENI. CDR3 protein: CASSPTREDYGYTF. The CDR3 DNA reads as TGTGCCAGCTCACCAACCAGGGAGGACTATGGCTACACCTTC.

This chain uses TRBV10-3 with TRBJ1-5; D is unclear. The length of the CDR3 is 16 residues. Trimming shortened V by 0 bases and J by 2 bases, and 11 bases separated the two germline ends. Germline V CDR1 and CDR2: ENHRY, SYGVKD. The CDR3 region has the DNA TGTGCCATCAGTGAGTCCGGAGGTGTGCGCAATCAGCCCCAGCATTTT. The encoded protein is CAISESGGVRNQPQHF.

This chain joins TRBV5-5 and TRBJ2-5; TRBD2 aligns across 9 bases. With 4 bases clipped from V and 5 bases from J, the junction kept 9 bases outside the gene matches. The CDR3 has 15 amino acids. Germline V CDR1 and CDR2: SGHKS, YYEKEE (reference sequence). CDR3 DNA: TGTGCCAGCAGCCAGATAGCGGGGGTTGGTGAGACCCAGTACTTC. Residues: CASSQIAGVGETQYF.

In its sample, this clone was seen once. V is TRBV15 and J is TRBJ1-2, with 8 bases lining up with TRBD1. This CDR3 region has 15 residues. With 5 bases clipped from V and 6 bases from J, the junction kept 11 bases outside the gene matches. Germline CDR1 reads LNHNV; CDR2 reads YYDKDF (reference sequence). This chain's CDR3 is CATSARTGPAHGYTF. For the CDR3, the DNA is TGTGCCACCAGCGCCCGGACAGGGCCGGCTCATGGCTACACCTTC.

The V call is TRBV14, the J call TRBJ1-2; 9 nucleotides line up with TRBD1. V was clipped by 0 bases and J by 7 bases; unmatched bases: 6. CDR3 length: 15 amino acids. CDR1 is SGHDN and CDR2 is FVKESK in the germline V gene. DNA for the CDR3: TGTGCCAGCAGCCAAGACACGATGGGACAGGGTGGCTACACCTTC. Its translation is CASSQDTMGQGGYTF.

This clone occurred once. V is TRBV9 and J is TRBJ1-1; D is unresolved. The CDR3 contains 16 residues. The V gene's germline CDR1 is SGDLS and CDR2 YYNGEE. Trimming cost V 0 bases and J 6 bases, with 18 bases left between them. The CDR3 protein is CASSVGARGTPAEAFF. The DNA of the CDR3 is TGTGCCAGCAGCGTAGGGGCCCGGGGAACCCCCGCTGAAGCTTTCTTT.

This clone was detected a few times. This chain joins TRBV10-3 and TRBJ2-5, with TRBD2 identical over 11 bases. From germline, CDR1 is ENHRY and CDR2 SYGVKD. The J segment lost 7 bases and the V segment lost 6 bases, leaving 10 bases of the junction unmatched. The CDR3 runs 15 residues. CDR3 nucleotide sequence: TGTGCCATCAGGGAGACTAGCGGGGTAAATGGGACCCAGTACTTC. Protein product: CAIRETSGVNGTQYF.

J is TRBJ2-5 and V is TRBV7-8, with TRBD2 matching over 10 bases. This CDR3 spans 16 amino acids. The junction had 6 bases not matched to a gene; V was cut back by 1 base and J by 4 bases. Germline lookup yields CDR1 SGHVS and CDR2 FQNEAQ. Written as DNA, the CDR3 is TGTGCCAGCAGCTTAGTTCCCAGCGGGGGGGGAGAGACCCAGTACTTC. Translating gives CASSLVPSGGGETQYF.

This clone was seen just once. The chain employs TRBV7-9 and TRBJ2-5, with 9 bases identical to TRBD1. CDR1 is SEHNR and CDR2 is FQNEAQ in the germline V gene (reference sequence). This CDR3 region has 15 residues. The junction had 5 bases not matched to a gene; V was cut back by 3 bases and J by 3 bases. The CDR3 region has the DNA TGTGCCAGCAGCTTGGGACAGGGTATTGAAGAGACCCAGTACTTC. This translates into CASSLGQGIEETQYF.

V gene TRBV3-1 (or the pseudogene TRBV3-2) combines with J gene TRBJ2-5, with 10 bases identical to TRBD1. Germline V gene data show CDR1 as LGHDT and CDR2 as YNNKEL (reference sequence). After removal of 6 bases from V and 1 base from J, the junction contained 11 bases not matched to a gene. The CDR3 loop spans 17 amino acids. In DNA form, the CDR3 reads TGTGCCAGCAGGGGGGTGAGACAGGGGGCTTTCCAAGAGACCCAGTACTTC. Its protein product is CASRGVRQGAFQETQYF.

The chain has TRBV6-5 and TRBJ1-5; TRBD1 is a possible D gene (5 bases). Germline loops: CDR1 MNHEY, CDR2 SVGAGI. Deletions cut 0 bases from V and 6 bases from J, with 15 bases between. The CDR3 totals 16 residues. The CDR3 region is CASSYSRYLGAQPQHF. Written as DNA, the CDR3 is TGTGCCAGCAGTTACTCGCGGTACCTAGGGGCTCAGCCCCAGCATTTT.

This clone was counted only a few times. CDR3 sequence (DNA): TGTGCCAGCAGTCATAACAGGGGCACTGAAGCTTTCTTT. Protein product: CASSHNRGTEAFF. The V call is TRBV12-3 or TRBV12-4, the J call TRBJ1-1; 7 bases agree with TRBD1. This CDR3 is 13 amino acids long. Trimming took 5 bases from V and 4 from J; bases not matched to a gene: 4.

The rearrangement uses TRBV21-1 and TRBJ2-7; the table's D call TRBD1 went unverified against the DNA. TRBV21-1 is a documented pseudogene. The length of the CDR3 is 13 residues. Here the CDR3 DNA reads TGTGCCAGCAGCAAGCAGGGGGAGAACGAGCAGTACTTC. It specifies CASSKQGENEQYF.

The V gene is TRBV18, the J gene TRBJ1-4, with D uncertain. The CDR3 is 14 amino acids. The V gene's germline CDR1 is KGHSH and CDR2 LQKENI. Trimming removed 5 bases at V and 3 bases at J, with 10 bases between. The DNA for the CDR3 is TGTGCCAGCTCAGCGGCAGTTTCTAATGAAAAACTGTTTTTT. Encoded protein: CASSAAVSNEKLFF.

The chain has TRBV19 and TRBJ1-5; 8 nucleotides agree with TRBD1. J was trimmed by 6 bases and V by 8 bases; bases with no gene match: 6. The CDR3 has 13 residues. Germline V lookup: CDR1 LNHDA, CDR2 SQIVND (reference sequence). The chain's CDR3 is CASSQGAGQPQHF. The CDR3 region has the DNA TGTGCCAGTTCCCAGGGGGCGGGTCAGCCCCAGCATTTT.

A single count supports this clone. The chain employs TRBV2 and TRBJ2-1, with D unresolved. Trimming took 8 bases from V and 6 from J, leaving 17 bases between them. The CDR3 contains 14 residues. Looked up from germline, CDR1 is SNHLY and CDR2 is FYNNEI. The CDR3 is CASEDILVRNEQFF. CDR3 coding DNA: TGTGCCAGCGAAGACATTTTAGTTCGCAATGAGCAGTTCTTC.

V gene TRBV29-1 combines with J gene TRBJ2-1, with D maybe TRBD1 (8 bases). The germline V gene has CDR1 SQVTM and CDR2 ANQGSEA. The CDR3 length is 15 residues. V was trimmed by 1 base and J by 1 base, leaving 11 bases between them. CDR3 amino acids: CSVEVQGGSYNEQFF. In nucleotides, the CDR3 is TGCAGCGTTGAAGTACAGGGGGGGTCCTACAATGAGCAGTTCTTC.

This chain joins TRBV3-1 (or the pseudogene TRBV3-2) and TRBJ2-3; TRBD1 aligns across 7 bases. Germline values: CDR1 LGHDT, CDR2 YNNKEL (reference sequence). J gave up 5 bases and V 0 bases, and 2 bases lay outside the gene matches. This CDR3 spans 14 amino acids. This CDR3 reads CASSQDYRGDTQYF. CDR3 sequence (DNA): TGTGCCAGCAGCCAAGACTACAGGGGAGATACGCAGTATTTT.

This rearrangement joins TRBV25-1 to TRBJ1-2; no definite D call. This CDR3 has 13 amino acids. Germline loops: CDR1 MGHDK, CDR2 SYGVNS. Trimming removed 7 bases at V and 8 bases at J, with 17 bases between. CDR3 protein: CASTSPNSIGYTF. The CDR3, as DNA: TGTGCCAGCACCTCCCCAAACTCCATAGGCTACACCTTC.

V usage is TRBV25-1 and J usage is TRBJ1-4, with 7 bases identical to TRBD1. The J segment lost 10 bases and the V segment lost 8 bases, leaving 10 bases of the junction unmatched. The CDR3 is made up of 13 amino acids. Germline CDR1 and CDR2: MGHDK and SYGVNS. CDR3 sequence reads: CASVDRVEGKLFF. Written as DNA, the CDR3 is TGTGCCAGCGTAGACAGGGTGGAGGGAAAACTGTTTTTT.

The chain is built from TRBV19 and TRBJ1-1, with D uncertain. Trimming stripped 0 bases from V and 0 bases from J, with 2 bases between. CDR3 size: 13 residues. CDR1 and CDR2 (germline): LNHDA, SQIVND (reference sequence). The CDR3 DNA is TGTGCCAGTAGTATAGACATGAACACTGAAGCTTTCTTT. Amino acids: CASSIDMNTEAFF.

The chain links TRBV29-1 to TRBJ2-5; D perhaps matches TRBD2 (6 bases). V dropped 6 bases and J dropped 4 bases, with 15 bases sitting between them. The germline V gene encodes CDR1 SQVTM and CDR2 ANQGSEA. The CDR3 has 13 amino acids. The CDR3 loop reads CSVPTRISETQYF. The CDR3 DNA reads as TGCAGCGTCCCGACTAGAATCTCAGAGACCCAGTACTTC. The variable domain in full, completed from reference TRBV29-1 and TRBJ2-5, reads SAVISQKPSRDICQRGTSLTIQCQVDSQVTMMFWYRQQPGQSLTLIATANQGSEATYESGFVIDKFPISRPNLTFSTLTVSNMSPEDSSIYLCSVPTRISETQYFGPGTRLLVL.

The chain combines TRBV3-1 (or the pseudogene TRBV3-2) with TRBJ2-7; tentatively, D is TRBD2 (7 bases). The CDR3 spans 15 residues. V lost 2 bases and J lost 2, with 13 bases in between. Germline loops: CDR1 LGHDT, CDR2 YNNKEL (reference sequence). CDR3 coding DNA: TGTGCCAGCAGCCAAATCCGCGGGGGCGCCTACGAGCAGTACTTC. Translation: CASSQIRGGAYEQYF.

V gene TRBV3-1 (or the pseudogene TRBV3-2) combines with J gene TRBJ2-1; 8 bases match TRBD1. Germline trimming cut 4 bases from V and 8 bases from J; bases unmatched to any gene: 7. The CDR3 spans 14 residues. Per germline, CDR1 LGHDT and CDR2 YNNKEL (reference sequence). The chain's CDR3 is CASSPWDRYYEQFF. The CDR3 DNA reads TGTGCCAGCAGCCCCTGGGACAGGTACTATGAGCAGTTCTTC.

The CDR3 bases are TGCGCCAGCAGCCAAGTTCCTTACAGGGGGCCAGGCCAGCCCCAGCATTTT. This codes for CASSQVPYRGPGQPQHF. V and J are TRBV4-1 and TRBJ1-5; TRBD1 agrees at 9 bases. After removal of 1 base from V and 7 bases from J, the junction contained 11 bases not matched to a gene. The CDR3 spans 17 residues. From germline, CDR1 is MGHRA and CDR2 YSYEKL.

The chain uses TRBV29-1 and TRBJ1-3; no definite D call. The CDR3 is 16 amino acids. With 6 bases removed from V and 1 base from J, the gap between germline ends came to 19 bases. The germline V gene encodes CDR1 SQVTM and CDR2 ANQGSEA. The CDR3 nucleotides read TGCAGCGTAATAATCCCCCGGGGATCGTCTGGAAACACCATATATTTT. Translation: CSVIIPRGSSGNTIYF.